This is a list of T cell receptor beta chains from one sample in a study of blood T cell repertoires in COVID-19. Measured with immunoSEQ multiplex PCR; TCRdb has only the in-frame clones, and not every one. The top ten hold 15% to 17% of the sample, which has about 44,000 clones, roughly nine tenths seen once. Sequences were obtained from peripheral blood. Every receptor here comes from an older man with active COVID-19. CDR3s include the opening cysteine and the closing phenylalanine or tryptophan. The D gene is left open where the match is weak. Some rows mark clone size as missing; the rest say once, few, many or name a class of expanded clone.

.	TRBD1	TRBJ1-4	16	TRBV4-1	CASRPLHRGTNEKLFF	TGCGCCAGCAGACCACTTCACAGGGGAACTAATGAAAAACTGTTTTTT
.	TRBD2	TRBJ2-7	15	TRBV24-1	CATSDTGTSGYEQYF	TGTGCCACCAGTGACACCGGGACTAGCGGCTACGAGCAGTACTTC
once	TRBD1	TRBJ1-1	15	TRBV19	CASRRQGPMNTEAFF	TGTGCCAGTAGAAGACAGGGGCCCATGAACACTGAAGCTTTCTTT
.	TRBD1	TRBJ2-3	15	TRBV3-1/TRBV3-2	CASSPRDRGPDTQYF	TGTGCCAGCAGTCCCCGGGACAGGGGGCCTGATACGCAGTATTTT
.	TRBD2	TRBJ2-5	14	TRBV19	CASNSGTSKETQYF	TGTGCCAGTAACTCCGGGACTAGTAAAGAGACCCAGTACTTC
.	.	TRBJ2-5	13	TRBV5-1	CASSLGGTETQYF	TGCGCCAGCAGCTTGGGGGGCACGGAGACCCAGTACTTC
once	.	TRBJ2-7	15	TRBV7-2	CASSLRSGVQYEQYF	TGTGCCAGCAGCTTAAGGTCGGGTGTACAATACGAGCAGTACTTC
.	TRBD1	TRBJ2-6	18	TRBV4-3	CASSQRGTGELMANVLTF	TGCGCCAGCAGCCAGAGAGGGACAGGGGAGTTAATGGCCAACGTCCTGACTTTC
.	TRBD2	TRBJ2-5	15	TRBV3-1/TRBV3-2	CASSQDLVSGQTQYF	TGTGCCAGCAGCCAAGATTTGGTTAGCGGGCAGACCCAGTACTTC
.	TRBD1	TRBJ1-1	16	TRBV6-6	CASSYAPGQGDGKAFF	TGTGCCAGCAGTTACGCTCCGGGACAGGGGGATGGAAAAGCTTTCTTT
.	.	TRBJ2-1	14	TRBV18	CASSRGRSDNEQFF	TGTGCCAGCTCAAGGGGCCGTTCTGACAATGAGCAGTTCTTC
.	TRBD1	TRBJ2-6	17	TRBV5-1	CASSFFTGASGANVLTF	TGCGCCAGCAGCTTCTTTACAGGGGCCTCTGGGGCCAACGTCCTGACTTTC
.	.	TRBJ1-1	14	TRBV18	CASSPPSVNTEAFF	TGTGCCAGCTCACCACCTTCAGTGAACACTGAAGCTTTCTTT
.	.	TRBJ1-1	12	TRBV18	CASSLPPMEAFF	TGTGCCAGCTCCCTACCGCCAATGGAAGCTTTCTTT
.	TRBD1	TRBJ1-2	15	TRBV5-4	CASSLEAGQGYGYTF	TGTGCCAGCAGCTTGGAGGCGGGACAGGGGTATGGCTACACCTTC
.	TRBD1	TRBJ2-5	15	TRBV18	CASSPKGQGLKTQYF	TGTGCCAGCTCACCGAAAGGACAGGGTCTAAAGACCCAGTACTTC
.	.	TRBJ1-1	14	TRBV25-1	CASTPAGGDTEAFF	TGTGCCAGCACCCCGGCGGGGGGGGACACTGAAGCTTTCTTT
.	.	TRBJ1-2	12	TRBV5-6	CASSLTVYGYTF	TGTGCCAGCAGCTTGACAGTCTATGGCTACACCTTC
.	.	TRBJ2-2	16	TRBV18	CASSPDRGSYTGELFF	TGTGCCAGCTCACCTGACCGCGGGTCCTACACCGGGGAGCTGTTTTTT
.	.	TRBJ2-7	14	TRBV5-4	CASSLDRQGGEQYF	TGTGCCAGCAGCTTGGACCGGCAGGGCGGCGAGCAGTACTTC
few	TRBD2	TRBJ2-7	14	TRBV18	CASSPGTRGGEQYF	TGTGCCAGCTCACCAGGGACTAGAGGTGGGGAGCAGTACTTC
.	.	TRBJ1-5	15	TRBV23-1	CASSQSTSSNQPQHF	TGCGCCAGCAGTCAATCGACATCTAGCAATCAGCCCCAGCATTTT
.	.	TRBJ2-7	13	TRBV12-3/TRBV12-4	CASRTGYLDEQYF	TGTGCCAGCAGAACGGGGTATCTCGACGAGCAGTACTTC
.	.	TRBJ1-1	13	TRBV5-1	CASSLRFGEEAFF	TGCGCCAGCAGCTTGAGGTTCGGGGAGGAAGCTTTCTTT
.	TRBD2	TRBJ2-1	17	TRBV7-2	CASSLRSGGGQYNEQFF	TGTGCCAGCAGCTTACGTAGCGGGGGGGGCCAATACAATGAGCAGTTCTTC
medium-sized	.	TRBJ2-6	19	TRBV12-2	CASRPQQGESGRGANVLTF	TGTGCAAGTCGCCCACAGCAAGGCGAATCAGGTCGTGGGGCCAACGTCCTGACTTTC
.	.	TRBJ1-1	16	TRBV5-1	CASSIQGIRLNTEAFF	TGCGCCAGCAGCATACAGGGAATTAGGTTGAACACTGAAGCTTTCTTT
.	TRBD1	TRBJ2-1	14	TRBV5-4	CASSGDRVVDEQFF	TGTGCCAGCAGCGGGGACAGGGTAGTCGATGAGCAGTTCTTC
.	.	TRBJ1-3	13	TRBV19	CASRGLSGNTIYF	TGTGCCAGCAGGGGTCTCTCTGGAAACACCATATATTTT
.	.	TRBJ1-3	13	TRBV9	CASSVDGGNTIYF	TGTGCCAGCAGCGTAGATGGAGGCAACACCATATATTTT
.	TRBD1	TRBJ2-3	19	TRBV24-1	CATSDSGTGGSFDSNTQYF	TGTGCCACCAGTGATTCCGGGACAGGAGGATCCTTTGATTCGAATACGCAGTATTTT
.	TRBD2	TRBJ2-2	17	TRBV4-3	CASSQDSGGLSTGELFF	TGCGCCAGCAGCCAGGATAGCGGGGGGTTGAGCACCGGGGAGCTGTTTTTT
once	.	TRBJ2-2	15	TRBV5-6	CASSLGGGSTGELFF	TGTGCCAGCTCACTAGGGGGAGGGAGCACCGGGGAGCTGTTTTTT
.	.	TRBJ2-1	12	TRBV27	CASRQRGIEQFF	TGTGCCAGCAGACAACGGGGGATTGAGCAGTTCTTC
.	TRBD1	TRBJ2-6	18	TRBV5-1	CASSLVGQGVSGANVLTF	TGCGCCAGCAGCTTGGTTGGACAGGGGGTCTCTGGGGCCAACGTCCTGACTTTC
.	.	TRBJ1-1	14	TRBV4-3	CASSPNRVITEAFF	TGCGCCAGCAGCCCGAACAGGGTGATTACTGAAGCTTTCTTT
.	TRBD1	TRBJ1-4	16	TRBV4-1	CASSQGQGAEPEKLFF	TGCGCCAGCAGCCAAGGACAGGGGGCGGAACCCGAAAAACTGTTTTTT
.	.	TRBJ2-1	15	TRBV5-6	CASRNAGSEYNEQFF	TGTGCCAGCCGCAACGCGGGCTCTGAGTACAATGAGCAGTTCTTC
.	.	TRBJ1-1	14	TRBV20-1	CSASMRGLNTEAFF	TGCAGTGCTAGTATGCGGGGCCTGAACACTGAAGCTTTCTTT
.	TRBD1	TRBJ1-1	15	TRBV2	CASSQLASGGTEAFF	TGTGCCAGCAGCCAGCTTGCTTCAGGGGGGACTGAAGCTTTCTTT
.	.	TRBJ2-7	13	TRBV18	CASSPGGWYEQYF	TGTGCCAGCTCACCAGGAGGATGGTACGAGCAGTACTTC
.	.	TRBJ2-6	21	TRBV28	CASRPALPGRKSSSGANVLTF	TGTGCCAGCAGACCCGCCCTCCCCGGGAGAAAGTCGAGCTCTGGGGCCAACGTCCTGACTTTC
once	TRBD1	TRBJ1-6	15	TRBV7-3	CASSSGQANNSPLHF	TGTGCCAGCAGCTCGGGACAGGCAAATAATTCACCCCTCCACTTT
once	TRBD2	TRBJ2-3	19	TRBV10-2	CASSERQGGGLAGSDTQYF	TGCGCCAGCAGTGAGCGACAGGGGGGGGGACTAGCGGGATCAGATACGCAGTATTTT
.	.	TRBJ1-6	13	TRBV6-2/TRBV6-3	CASSPRNNSPLHF	TGTGCCAGCAGCCCCAGGAATAATTCACCCCTCCACTTT
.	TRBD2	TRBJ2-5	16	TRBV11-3	CASSPGLAGDQETQYF	TGTGCCAGCAGCCCTGGACTAGCGGGGGACCAAGAGACCCAGTACTTC
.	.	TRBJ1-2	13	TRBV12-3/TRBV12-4	CASSSTGRLGYTF	TGTGCCAGCAGTTCAACAGGGCGTCTTGGCTACACCTTC
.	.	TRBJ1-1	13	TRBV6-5	CAVGGGLSTEAFF	TGTGCCGTTGGGGGGGGGCTGAGCACTGAAGCTTTCTTT
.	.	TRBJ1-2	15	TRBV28	CASTEGLGRNYGYTF	TGTGCCAGCACCGAGGGCCTCGGGCGCAACTATGGCTACACCTTC
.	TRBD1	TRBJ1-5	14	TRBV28	CASSSGTGNQPQHF	TGTGCCAGCAGTTCAGGGACAGGCAATCAGCCCCAGCATTTT
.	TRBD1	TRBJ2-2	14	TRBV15	CATSRDRGPGELFF	TGTGCCACCAGCAGAGACAGGGGGCCCGGGGAGCTGTTTTTT
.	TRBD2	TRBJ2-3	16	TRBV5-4	CASSSRGDGITDTQYF	TGTGCCAGCAGCTCCCGGGGGGATGGTATCACAGATACGCAGTATTTT